What follows describes a single TCR beta chain. Antigen: not known. How the authors handled the data: Filtering differed for immunoSEQ, which gave only junction sequences without quality scores. Data came from immunoSEQ multiplex PCR; TCRdb stores just in-frame clones and leaves some out. V, J and clone size derive from that table, while D and trimming were established from the DNA sequence. The data hold under 850,000 clones, with more than 85% observed a single time. This record comes from a study of shared clonotypes between healthy human individuals. Cells designated naive CD8 were CD45RO-negative and were positively selected for CCR7, with terminally differentiated effector memory CD45RA+ cells excluded. Among the donors, all were Caucasian adults who lived in Nashville, Tennessee. Study-level results: A generally larger estimated richness was seen in naive subsets than in memory subsets. For naive CD4 cells, roughly 4.6% of clonotypes were shared across a few donors.

Sequences were obtained from naive CD8+ T cells sorted from blood. The clonotype comes from a man aged 25-40 years in good health.

CDR3 in amino acids: CASSPVGPGETQYF. The CDR3 DNA reads as TGTGCCAGCAGCCCAGTCGGGCCTGGAGAGACCCAGTACTTC. The genes are TRBV7-9 and TRBJ2-5; D is unresolved. V was trimmed by 5 bases and J by 4 bases, leaving 14 bases between them. Per the germline V gene, CDR1 is SEHNR and CDR2 is FQNEAQ (reference sequence). The CDR3 loop spans 14 amino acids.